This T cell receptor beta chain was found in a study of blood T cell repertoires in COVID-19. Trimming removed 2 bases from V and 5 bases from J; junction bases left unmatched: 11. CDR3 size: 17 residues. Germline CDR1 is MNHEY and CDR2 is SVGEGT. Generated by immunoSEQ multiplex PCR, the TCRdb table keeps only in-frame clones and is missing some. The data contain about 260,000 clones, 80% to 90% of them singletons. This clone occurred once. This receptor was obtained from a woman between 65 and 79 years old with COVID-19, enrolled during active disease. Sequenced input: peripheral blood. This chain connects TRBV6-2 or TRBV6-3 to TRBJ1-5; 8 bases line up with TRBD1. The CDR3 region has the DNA TGTGCCAGCAGTTACAGGAACCTTGGACAGGGCCATCAGCCCCAGCATTTT. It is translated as CASSYRNLGQGHQPQHF.